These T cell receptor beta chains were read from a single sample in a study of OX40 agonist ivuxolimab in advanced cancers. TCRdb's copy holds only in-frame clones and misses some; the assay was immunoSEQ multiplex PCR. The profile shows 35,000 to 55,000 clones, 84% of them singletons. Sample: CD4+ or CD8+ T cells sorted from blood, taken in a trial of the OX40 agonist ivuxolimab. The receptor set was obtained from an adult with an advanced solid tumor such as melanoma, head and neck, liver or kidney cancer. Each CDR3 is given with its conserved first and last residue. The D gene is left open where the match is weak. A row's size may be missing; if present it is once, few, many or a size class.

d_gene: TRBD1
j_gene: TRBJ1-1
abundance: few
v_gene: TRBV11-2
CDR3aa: CASRTDREEAFF
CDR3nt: TGTGCCAGCAGAACGGACAGGGAGGAAGCTTTCTTT

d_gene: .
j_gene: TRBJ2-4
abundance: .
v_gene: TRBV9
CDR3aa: CASSEREDYLAKNIQYF
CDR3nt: TGTGCCAGCAGCGAGAGAGAGGACTACCTAGCCAAAAACATTCAGTACTTC

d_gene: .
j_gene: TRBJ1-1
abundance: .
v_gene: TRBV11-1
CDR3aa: CASSLTDPVNTEAFF
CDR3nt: TGTGCCAGCAGCTTAACGGACCCCGTGAACACTGAAGCTTTCTTT

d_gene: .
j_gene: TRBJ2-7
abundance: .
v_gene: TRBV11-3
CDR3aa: CASSTRGLEQYF
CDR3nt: TGTGCCAGCAGCACTCGAGGCCTCGAGCAGTACTTC

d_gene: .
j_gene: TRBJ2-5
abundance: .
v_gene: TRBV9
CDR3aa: CASKDGNQETQYF
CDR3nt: TGTGCCAGCAAGGACGGGAACCAAGAGACCCAGTACTTC

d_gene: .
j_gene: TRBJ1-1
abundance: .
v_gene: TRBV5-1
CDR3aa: CASSLEGNEAFF
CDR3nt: TGCGCCAGCAGCTTGGAAGGGAATGAAGCTTTCTTT

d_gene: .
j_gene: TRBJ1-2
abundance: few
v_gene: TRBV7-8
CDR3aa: CASSLERGQAHGYTF
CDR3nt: TGTGCCAGCAGCTTAGAACGGGGGCAGGCTCATGGCTACACCTTC

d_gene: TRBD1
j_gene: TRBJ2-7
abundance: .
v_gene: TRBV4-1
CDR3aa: CASSLATGDLYEQYF
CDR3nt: TGCGCCAGCAGCTTAGCGACAGGGGACCTCTACGAGCAGTACTTC

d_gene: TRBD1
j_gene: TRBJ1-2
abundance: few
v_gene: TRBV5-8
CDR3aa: CASSLGTGAYYGYTF
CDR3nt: TGTGCCAGCAGCTTGGGGACAGGGGCCTACTATGGCTACACCTTC

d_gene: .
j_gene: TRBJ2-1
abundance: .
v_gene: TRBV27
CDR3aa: CASSLWEGAEQFF
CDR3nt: TGTGCCAGCAGTTTATGGGAGGGGGCAGAGCAGTTCTTC

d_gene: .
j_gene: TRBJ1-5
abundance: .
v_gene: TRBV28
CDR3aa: CASSFVVASNQPQHF
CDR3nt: TGTGCCAGCAGTTTTGTGGTAGCTAGCAATCAGCCCCAGCATTTT

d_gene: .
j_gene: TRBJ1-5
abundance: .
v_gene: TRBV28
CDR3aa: CASSFGWGNQPQHF
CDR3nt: TGTGCCAGCAGTTTCGGGTGGGGCAATCAGCCCCAGCATTTT

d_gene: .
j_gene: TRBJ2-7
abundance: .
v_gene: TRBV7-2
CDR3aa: CASSPTSRRASYEQYF
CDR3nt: TGTGCCAGCAGCCCCACTAGCCGTAGAGCCTCCTACGAGCAGTACTTC

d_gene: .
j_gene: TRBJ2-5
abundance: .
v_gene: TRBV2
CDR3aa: CASSEGYGQETQYF
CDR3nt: TGTGCCAGCAGTGAAGGATATGGCCAAGAGACCCAGTACTTC

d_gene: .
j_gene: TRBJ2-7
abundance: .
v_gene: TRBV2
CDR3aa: CASSEGTGYEQYF
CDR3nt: TGTGCCAGCAGTGAAGGTACAGGCTACGAGCAGTACTTC

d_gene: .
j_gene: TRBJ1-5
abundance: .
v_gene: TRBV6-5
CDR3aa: CASSQLQGVQPQHF
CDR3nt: TGTGCCAGCAGTCAACTCCAAGGGGTTCAGCCCCAGCATTTT

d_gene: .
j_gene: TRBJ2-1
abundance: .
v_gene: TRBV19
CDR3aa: CASTSDWGDEQFF
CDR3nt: TGTGCCAGTACCTCGGACTGGGGCGATGAGCAGTTCTTC

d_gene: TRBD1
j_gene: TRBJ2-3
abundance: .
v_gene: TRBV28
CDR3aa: CASSETGGLDTQYF
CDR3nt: TGTGCCAGCAGTGAGACAGGGGGGCTCGATACGCAGTATTTT

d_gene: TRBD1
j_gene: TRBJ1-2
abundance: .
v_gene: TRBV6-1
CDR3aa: CASRSGQGPNYGYTF
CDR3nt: TGTGCCAGCAGGTCAGGACAGGGGCCTAACTATGGCTACACCTTC

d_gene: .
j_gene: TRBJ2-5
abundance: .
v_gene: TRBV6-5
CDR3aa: CASSSPLARGETQYF
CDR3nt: TGTGCTAGCAGTTCGCCCCTGGCTCGAGGGGAGACCCAGTACTTC

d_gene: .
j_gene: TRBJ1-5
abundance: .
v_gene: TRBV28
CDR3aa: CASSSVLSNQPQHF
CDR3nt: TGTGCCAGCAGTTCGGTCCTTAGCAATCAGCCCCAGCATTTT

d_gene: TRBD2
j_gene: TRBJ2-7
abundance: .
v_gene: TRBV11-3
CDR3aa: CASSPPTSGSSYEQYF
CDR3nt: TGTGCCAGCAGCCCACCGACTAGCGGGAGCTCCTACGAGCAGTACTTC

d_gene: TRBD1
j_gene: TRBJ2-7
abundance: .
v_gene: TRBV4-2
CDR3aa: CASSAGQGVSEQYF
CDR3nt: TGTGCCAGCAGCGCCGGACAGGGGGTGAGCGAGCAGTACTTC

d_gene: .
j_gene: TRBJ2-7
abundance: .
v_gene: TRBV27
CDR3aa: CASSLGGRAYEQYF
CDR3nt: TGTGCCAGCAGTTTGGGGGGGCGCGCCTACGAGCAGTACTTC

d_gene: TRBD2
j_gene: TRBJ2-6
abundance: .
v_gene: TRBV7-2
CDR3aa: CASNPGGGPGANVLTF
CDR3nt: TGTGCCAGCAACCCCGGGGGGGGGCCTGGGGCCAACGTCCTGACTTTC

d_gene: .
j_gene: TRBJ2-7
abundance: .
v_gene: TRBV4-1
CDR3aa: CASSSRTGSYEQYF
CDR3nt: TGCGCCAGCAGCTCGCGGACGGGATCCTACGAGCAGTACTTC

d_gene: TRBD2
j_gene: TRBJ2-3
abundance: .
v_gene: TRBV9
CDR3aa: CASSGGTSGSKGVLEPTDTQYF
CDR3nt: TGTGCCAGCAGCGGGGGGACTAGCGGGAGCAAAGGGGTGTTGGAACCCACAGATACGCAGTATTTT

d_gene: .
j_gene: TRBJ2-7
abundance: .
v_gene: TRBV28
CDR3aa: CASSGDEQYF
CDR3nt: TGTGCCAGCAGTGGGGACGAGCAGTACTTC

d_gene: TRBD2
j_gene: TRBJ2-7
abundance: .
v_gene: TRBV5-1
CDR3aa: CASSPTSGGSEQYF
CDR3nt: TGCGCCAGCAGCCCGACTAGCGGGGGCTCCGAGCAGTACTTC

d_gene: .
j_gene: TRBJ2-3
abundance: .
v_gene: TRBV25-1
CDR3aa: CASTPGITDTQYF
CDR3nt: TGTGCCAGCACCCCAGGTATCACAGATACGCAGTATTTT

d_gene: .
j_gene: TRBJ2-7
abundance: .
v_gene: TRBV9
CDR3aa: CASSQGSSYEQYF
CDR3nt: TGTGCCAGCTCACAGGGCTCTTCCTACGAGCAGTACTTC

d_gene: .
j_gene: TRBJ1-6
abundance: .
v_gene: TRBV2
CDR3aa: CASTGSSPLHF
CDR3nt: TGTGCCAGCACGGGGTCTTCACCCCTCCACTTT

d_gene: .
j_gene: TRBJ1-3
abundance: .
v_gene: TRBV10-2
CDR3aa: CASVGSSSGNTIYF
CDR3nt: TGCGCCAGCGTCGGCAGTTCTTCTGGAAACACCATATATTTT

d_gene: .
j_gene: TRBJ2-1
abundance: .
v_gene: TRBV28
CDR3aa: CASSLTTRWDEQFF
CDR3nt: TGTGCCAGCAGTTTAACTACTAGGTGGGATGAGCAGTTCTTC

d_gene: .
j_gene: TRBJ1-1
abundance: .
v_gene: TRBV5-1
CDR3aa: CASSLQGYTEAFF
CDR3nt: TGCGCCAGCAGCTTACAGGGATACACTGAAGCTTTCTTT

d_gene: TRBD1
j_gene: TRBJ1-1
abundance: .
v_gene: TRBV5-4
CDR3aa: CASSDRDRGFTEAFF
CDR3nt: TGTGCCAGCAGCGACCGGGACAGGGGCTTTACTGAAGCTTTCTTT

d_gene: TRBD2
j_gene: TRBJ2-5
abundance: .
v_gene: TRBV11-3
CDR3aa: CASSSRAGNTPETQYF
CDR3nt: TGTGCCAGCAGCTCCCGAGCGGGGAATACCCCAGAGACCCAGTACTTC

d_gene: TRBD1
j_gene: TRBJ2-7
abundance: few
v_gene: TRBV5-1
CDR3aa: CASSYYRDRTYEQYF
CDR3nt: TGCGCCAGCAGCTACTACCGGGACAGGACCTACGAGCAGTACTTC

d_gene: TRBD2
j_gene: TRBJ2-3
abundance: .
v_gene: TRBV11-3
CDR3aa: CASSPGTSRGDTQYF
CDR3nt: TGTGCCAGCAGCCCGGGGACTAGCCGAGGAGATACGCAGTATTTT

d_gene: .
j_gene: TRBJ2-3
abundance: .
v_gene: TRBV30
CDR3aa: CAWATGTDTQYF
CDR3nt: TGTGCCTGGGCGACAGGCACAGATACGCAGTATTTT

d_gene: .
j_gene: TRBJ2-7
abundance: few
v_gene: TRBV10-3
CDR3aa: CAISESQRHEQYF
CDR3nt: TGTGCCATCAGTGAGTCACAGCGCCACGAGCAGTACTTC

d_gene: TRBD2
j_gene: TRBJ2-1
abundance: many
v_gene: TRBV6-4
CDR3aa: CASSLLAGSYNEQFF
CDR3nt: TGTGCCAGCAGTTTACTAGCGGGCTCCTACAATGAGCAGTTCTTC